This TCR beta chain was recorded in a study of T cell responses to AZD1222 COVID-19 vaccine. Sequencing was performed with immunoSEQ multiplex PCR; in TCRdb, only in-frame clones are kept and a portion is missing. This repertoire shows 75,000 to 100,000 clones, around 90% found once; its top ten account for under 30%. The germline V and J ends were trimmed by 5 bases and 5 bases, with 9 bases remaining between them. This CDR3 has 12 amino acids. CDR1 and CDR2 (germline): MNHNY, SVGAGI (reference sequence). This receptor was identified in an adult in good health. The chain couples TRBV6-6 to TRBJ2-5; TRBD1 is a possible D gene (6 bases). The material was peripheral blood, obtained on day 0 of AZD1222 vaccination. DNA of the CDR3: TGTGCCAGCAGTCAGGGGTGGGAGACCCAGTACTTC. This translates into CASSQGWETQYF.